A single sample is the source of the 13 T cell receptor beta chains below, sequenced in a study of blood T cells in healthy people across ages. A second PCR, run for about 6 to 12 cycles, used a sample-barcoded 5' primer plus a J-beta primer mix. TCRdb redid the calling of the 5' RACE reads with MiXCR, one entry per CDR3 protein. Among roughly 500,000 distinct CDR3 sequences, nearly 25% were seen once, and the ten largest hold 8.7%. Separately, the same data were catalogued under a study of T cells of mothers and their children.

Sequencing was carried out using blood. These receptors all stem from a boy aged 5-17 years in good health.

This clonotype was found many times. The V gene is TRBV6-2 or TRBV6-3, the J gene TRBJ2-7, with 8 bases matching TRBD1. CDR3 length: 15 amino acids. V trimming: 3 bases; J trimming: 3 bases; junction bases outside the gene matches: 7. Germline lookup yields CDR1 MNHEY and CDR2 SVGEGT. The DNA for the CDR3 is TGTGCCAGCAGTTATGACAGGGGTTTCCTCTACGAGCAGTACTTC. Its protein product is CASSYDRGFLYEQYF.

This clonotype was seen repeatedly, ten times or more. The V and J genes are TRBV7-9 and TRBJ2-7; D remains ambiguous. V lost 1 base to trimming and J lost 5 bases, with 6 bases between them. CDR3 length equals 12 residues. The germline gives CDR1 SEHNR, CDR2 FQNEAQ (reference sequence). The CDR3 protein is CASSLGRDEQYF. The CDR3 region has the DNA TGTGCCAGCAGCTTAGGTAGGGACGAGCAGTACTTC.

V gene TRBV20-1 combines with J gene TRBJ1-5; D might be TRBD1 (5 bases). The V gene's germline CDR1 is DFQATT and CDR2 SNEGSKA (reference sequence). The CDR3 totals 13 residues. V shed 5 bases and J shed 5 bases, with 13 bases lying between them. This CDR3 is CSALGRADQPQHF. The CDR3 coding sequence is TGCAGTGCTTTAGGCAGGGCTGATCAGCCCCAGCATTTT.

This clonotype was observed a few times. This chain joins TRBV7-3 and TRBJ2-5; TRBD2 aligns across 9 bases. Germline-derived CDR1 and CDR2 are SGHTA and FQGTGA. This CDR3 has 15 residues. J was trimmed by 5 bases and V by 6 bases; bases with no gene match: 10. Here the CDR3 reads CASRSGLAIWETQYF. CDR3 in DNA: TGTGCCAGCAGGTCTGGACTAGCGATATGGGAGACCCAGTACTTC.

The chain combines TRBV28 with TRBJ1-4; no firm D call. Trimming shortened V by 7 bases and J by 2 bases, and 14 bases separated the two germline ends. The CDR3 covers 15 residues. Germline CDR1 MDHEN, CDR2 SYDVKM. CDR3 in amino acids: CASIPHGRTNEKLFF. The CDR3, as DNA: TGTGCCAGCATCCCCCACGGCAGGACTAATGAAAAACTGTTTTTT.

The chain links TRBV9 to TRBJ2-1; D is undetermined. The CDR3 length is 17 residues. V lost 3 bases to trimming and J lost 5 bases, with 21 bases between them. CDR1 and CDR2 (germline): SGDLS, YYNGEE. CDR3 coding DNA: TGTGCCAGCAGCGAACCCTTAAGCGCGCCAGAAAACAATGAGCAGTTCTTC. This encodes CASSEPLSAPENNEQFF.

The chain links TRBV7-8 to TRBJ2-5; D may match TRBD1 or TRBD2 (5 bases each). CDR1 is SGHVS and CDR2 is FQNEAQ in the germline V gene. V lost 5 bases, J lost 5 bases, and 15 bases lay in between. The length of the CDR3 is 14 residues. The CDR3 reads CASSLRDARETQYF. The CDR3, as DNA: TGTGCCAGCAGCCTACGGGACGCCCGGGAGACCCAGTACTTC.

In its sample, this clonotype was seen a few times. This chain uses TRBV2 with TRBJ2-5, with D hard to call. Germline CDR1 SNHLY, CDR2 FYNNEI. Trimming shortened V by 2 bases and J by 6 bases, and 13 bases separated the two germline ends. The CDR3 consists of 14 residues. CDR3 loop: CASSEHVTLKTQYF. In DNA, the CDR3 is TGTGCCAGCAGTGAACATGTGACTCTGAAGACCCAGTACTTC.

The chain carries TRBV27 and TRBJ2-5; D ambiguous. Germline assignment: CDR1 MNHEY and CDR2 SMNVEV (reference sequence). There are 14 residues in the CDR3. V dropped 2 bases and J dropped 7 bases, with 14 bases sitting between them. In DNA, the CDR3 is TGTGCCAGCAGTTTAAAAATAGATGGCGGGACCCAGTACTTC. It codes for CASSLKIDGGTQYF.

CDR3 coding DNA: TGCAGCGCGATAATGGGGACAGGAGATGGCTACACCTTC. As protein: CSAIMGTGDGYTF. The gene calls are TRBV29-1 and TRBJ1-2, with TRBD1 matching 8 bases. The CDR3 covers 13 residues. Trimming cost V 7 bases and J 6 bases; bases outside gene matches: 10. Germline CDR1 and CDR2: SQVTM and ANQGSEA.

The chain combines TRBV3-1 with TRBJ2-7, with D possibly TRBD1 on 5 matching bases. This CDR3 is built from 17 residues. V lost 3 bases and J 0 bases, leaving 18 bases between the germline ends. Germline V CDR1 and CDR2: LGHDT, YNNKEL (reference sequence). The CDR3 DNA follows: TGTGCCAGCAGCCAGTTTCATGGGGCCTACAGCTCCTACGAGCAGTACTTC. Protein: CASSQFHGAYSSYEQYF.

This rearrangement joins TRBV3-1 to TRBJ2-4; D remains unclear. Trimming pared 2 bases from V and 8 bases from J, leaving 4 bases between. The germline CDR1 and CDR2 sequences are LGHDT and YNNKEL (reference sequence). This CDR3 is built from 11 residues. The CDR3 sequence: CASSQTYIQYF. CDR3 bases: TGTGCCAGCAGCCAAACGTACATTCAGTACTTC.

V usage is TRBV28 and J usage is TRBJ2-5; no clear D. V lost 2 bases and J lost 7, with 11 bases in between. Germline V gene data show CDR1 as MDHEN and CDR2 as SYDVKM. This CDR3 has 13 amino acids. CDR3 sequence (DNA): TGTGCCAGCAGTTTAGGCCGGGTGGGGACCCAGTACTTC. This codes for CASSLGRVGTQYF.